This T cell receptor beta chain was recovered during a study of blood T cell repertoires in COVID-19. Study context: There were acute and convalescent COVID-19 samples, and they came from the United States, Italy and Spain.

Here immunoSEQ multiplex PCR was the method, and the copy in TCRdb shows in-frame clones only, minus some. The sample shows 180,000 or so clones, roughly 84% of them seen only once. Enrolled during active infection, Seattle patients were then followed longitudinally. This clonotype was obtained from a woman aged 35 to 49 with COVID-19, enrolled during active disease. Sequencing was done on a sample of peripheral blood.

CDR3 coding DNA: TGTGCCAGCTCATCCCCAGGGGAACATGGCTACACCTTC. This codes for CASSSPGEHGYTF. V and J are TRBV6-5 and TRBJ1-2, with a tentative D call TRBD1 (6 bases). V dropped 8 bases and J dropped 6 bases, with 16 bases sitting between them. CDR1 MNHEY and CDR2 SVGAGI come from the germline V gene. The length of the CDR3 is 13 residues.